The clone carrying this TCR beta chain was recorded at least ten times. This specimen belongs to a study of tumor-infiltrating lymphocytes in oesophageal squamous cell carcinoma. Each CDR3 protein is one row after TCRdb ran MiXCR on the PCR reads. Among 20,000 or so distinct CDR3 sequences, around two fifths were seen once, and the ten largest hold about 39%. The CDR3 is 15 amino acids. CDR1 KGHSH and CDR2 LQKENI come from the germline V gene. Germline trimming cut 4 bases from V and 8 bases from J; bases unmatched to any gene: 7. Sequenced input: esophageal tumor tissue. This chain connects TRBV18 to TRBJ1-4, with TRBD1 identical over 10 bases. The source is a male donor with esophageal squamous cell carcinoma. CDR3 loop: CASSLSGTGEEKLFF. CDR3 coding DNA: TGTGCCAGCTCACTATCCGGGACAGGGGAAGAAAAACTGTTTTTT.